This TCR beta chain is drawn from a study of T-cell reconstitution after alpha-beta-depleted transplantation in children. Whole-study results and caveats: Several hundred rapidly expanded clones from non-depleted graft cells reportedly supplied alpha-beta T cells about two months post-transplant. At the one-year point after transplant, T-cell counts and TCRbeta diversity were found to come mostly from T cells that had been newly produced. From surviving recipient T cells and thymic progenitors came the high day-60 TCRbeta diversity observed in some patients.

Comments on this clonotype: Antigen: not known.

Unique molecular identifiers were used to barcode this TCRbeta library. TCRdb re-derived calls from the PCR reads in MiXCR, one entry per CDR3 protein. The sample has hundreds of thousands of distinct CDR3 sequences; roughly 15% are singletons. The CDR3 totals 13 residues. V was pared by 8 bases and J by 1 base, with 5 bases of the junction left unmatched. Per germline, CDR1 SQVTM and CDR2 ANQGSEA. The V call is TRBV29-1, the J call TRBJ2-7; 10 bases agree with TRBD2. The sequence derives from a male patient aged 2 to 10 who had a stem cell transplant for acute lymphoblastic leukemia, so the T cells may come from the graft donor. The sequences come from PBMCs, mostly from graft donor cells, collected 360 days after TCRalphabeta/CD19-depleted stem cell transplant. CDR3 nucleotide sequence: TGCAGCACAAGGACTAGCGGATCCTACGAGCAGTACTTC. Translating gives CSTRTSGSYEQYF.